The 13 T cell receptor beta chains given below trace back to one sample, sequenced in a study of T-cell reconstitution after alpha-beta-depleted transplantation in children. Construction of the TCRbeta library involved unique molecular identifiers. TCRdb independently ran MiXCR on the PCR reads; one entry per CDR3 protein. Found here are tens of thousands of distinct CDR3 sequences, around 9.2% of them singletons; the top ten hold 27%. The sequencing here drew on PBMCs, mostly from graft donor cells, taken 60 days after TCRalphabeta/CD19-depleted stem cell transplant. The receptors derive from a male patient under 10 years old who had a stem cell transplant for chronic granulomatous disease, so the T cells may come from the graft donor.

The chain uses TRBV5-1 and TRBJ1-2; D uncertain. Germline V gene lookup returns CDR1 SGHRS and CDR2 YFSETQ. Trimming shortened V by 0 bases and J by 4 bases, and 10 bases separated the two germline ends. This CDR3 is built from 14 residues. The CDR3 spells CASSLGVMAYGYTF. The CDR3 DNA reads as TGCGCCAGCAGCTTGGGCGTTATGGCCTATGGCTACACCTTC.

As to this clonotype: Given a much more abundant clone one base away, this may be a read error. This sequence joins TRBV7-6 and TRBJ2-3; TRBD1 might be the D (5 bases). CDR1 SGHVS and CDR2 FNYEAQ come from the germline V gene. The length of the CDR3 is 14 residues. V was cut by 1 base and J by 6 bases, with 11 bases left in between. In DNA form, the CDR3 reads TGTGCCAGCAGCTTAGGCGGCAGGGTCGATACGCAGTATTTT. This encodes CASSLGGRVDTQYF.

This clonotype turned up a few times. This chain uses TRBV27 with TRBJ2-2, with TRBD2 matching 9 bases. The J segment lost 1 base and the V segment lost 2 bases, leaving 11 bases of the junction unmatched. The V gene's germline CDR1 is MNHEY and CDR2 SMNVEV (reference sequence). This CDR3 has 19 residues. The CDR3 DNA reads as TGTGCCAGCAGTTTAACAGAGTTAGTGACTAGCGGGAACACCGGGGAGCTGTTTTTT. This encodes CASSLTELVTSGNTGELFF.

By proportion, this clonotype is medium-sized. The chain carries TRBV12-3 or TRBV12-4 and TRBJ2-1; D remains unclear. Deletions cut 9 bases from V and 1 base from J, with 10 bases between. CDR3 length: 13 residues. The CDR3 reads CASKWESYNEQFF. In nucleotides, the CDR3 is TGTGCCAGTAAGTGGGAATCCTACAATGAGCAGTTCTTC.

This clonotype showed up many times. CDR3 sequence reads: CASSQGWPSHEQFF. The CDR3 nucleotides read TGTGCCAGCAGCCAAGGTTGGCCAAGCCATGAGCAGTTCTTC. V and J are TRBV3-1 and TRBJ2-1, with D unresolved. This CDR3 has 14 amino acids. The V end lost 1 base, the J end lost 8 bases, and 12 bases lay between the germline ends. Germline CDR1 and CDR2: LGHDT and YNNKEL (reference sequence).

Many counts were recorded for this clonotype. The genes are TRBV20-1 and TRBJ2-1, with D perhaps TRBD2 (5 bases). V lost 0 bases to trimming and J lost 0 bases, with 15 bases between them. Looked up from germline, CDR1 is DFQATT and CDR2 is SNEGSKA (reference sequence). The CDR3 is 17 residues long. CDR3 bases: TGCAGTGCTAGAGAAATAGAGCGGACGTTCTCCTACAATGAGCAGTTCTTC. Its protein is CSAREIERTFSYNEQFF.

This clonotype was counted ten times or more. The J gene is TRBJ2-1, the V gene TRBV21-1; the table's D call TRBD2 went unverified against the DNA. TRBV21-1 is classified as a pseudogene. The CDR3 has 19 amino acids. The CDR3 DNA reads TGTGCCAGCATCGTGGCCCCGGGACTAGCTGGGGGGCCTTACAATGAGCAGTTCTTC. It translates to CASIVAPGLAGGPYNEQFF.

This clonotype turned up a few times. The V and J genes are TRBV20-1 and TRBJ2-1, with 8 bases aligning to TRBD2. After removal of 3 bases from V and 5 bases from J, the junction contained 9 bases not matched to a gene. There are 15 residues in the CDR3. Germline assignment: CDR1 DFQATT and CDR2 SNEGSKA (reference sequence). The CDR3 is CSASGGTRQHNEQFF. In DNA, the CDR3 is TGCAGTGCTAGTGGTGGGACTAGACAGCACAATGAGCAGTTCTTC.

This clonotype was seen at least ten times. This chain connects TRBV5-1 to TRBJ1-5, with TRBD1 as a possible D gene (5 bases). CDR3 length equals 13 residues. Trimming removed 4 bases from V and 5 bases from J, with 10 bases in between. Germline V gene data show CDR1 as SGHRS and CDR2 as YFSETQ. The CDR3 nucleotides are TGCGCCAGCAGCATTCTAGGGGATCAGCCCCAGCATTTT. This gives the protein CASSILGDQPQHF.

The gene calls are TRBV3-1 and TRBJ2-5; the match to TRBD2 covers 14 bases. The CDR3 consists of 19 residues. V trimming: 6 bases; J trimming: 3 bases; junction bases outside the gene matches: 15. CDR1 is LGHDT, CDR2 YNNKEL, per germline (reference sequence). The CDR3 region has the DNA TGTGCCAGCAGGCTCAGCCCGGGACTAGCGGGAGAGGGCAAAGAGACCCAGTACTTC. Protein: CASRLSPGLAGEGKETQYF.

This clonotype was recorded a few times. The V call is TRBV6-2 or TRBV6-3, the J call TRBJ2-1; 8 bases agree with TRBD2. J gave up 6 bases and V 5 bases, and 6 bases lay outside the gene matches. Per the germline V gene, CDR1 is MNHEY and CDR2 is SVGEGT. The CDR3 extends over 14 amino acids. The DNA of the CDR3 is TGTGCCAGCAGTACTATACTAGCGGCCAATGAGCAGTTCTTC. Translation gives CASSTILAANEQFF.

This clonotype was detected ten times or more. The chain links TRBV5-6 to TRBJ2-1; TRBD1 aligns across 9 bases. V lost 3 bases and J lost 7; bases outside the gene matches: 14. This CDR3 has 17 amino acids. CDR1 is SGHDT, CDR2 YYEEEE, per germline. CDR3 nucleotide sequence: TGTGCCAGCAGCTCACAACAGGGGGCGCGAGGGCTAAATGAGCAGTTCTTC. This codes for CASSSQQGARGLNEQFF.

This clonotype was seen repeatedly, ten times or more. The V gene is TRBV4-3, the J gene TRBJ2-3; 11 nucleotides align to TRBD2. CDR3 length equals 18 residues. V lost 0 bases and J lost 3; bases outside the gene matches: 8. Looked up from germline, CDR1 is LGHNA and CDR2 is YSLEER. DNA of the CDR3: TGCGCCAGCAGCCAAGACCTAGCGGGAGGATTATTGACAGATACGCAGTATTTT. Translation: CASSQDLAGGLLTDTQYF.